The 10 T cell receptor beta chains listed next were all sequenced from one sample in a study of shared clonotypes between healthy human individuals (dated by TCRdb to 2018 to 2021). Receptor amplification or capture employed the immunoSEQ multiplex PCR assay. This immuneACCESS table, as held by TCRdb, lists in-frame sequences with V and J called but not all clones. Of the missing ones, under half trace to an unresolved V gene in checked studies; the others have no known cause. In all, the sample holds some 2,500,000 clones, and roughly 90% of those were seen once. The leading ten clones occupy approximately 0.39% of the sample. The sequenced sample was naive CD4+ T cells from PBMCs. Reading the label with the study, this specimen's cell subset or site is: CD45RA+ positively selected. The receptors shown here come from a man aged 18 to 29 in good health. Some clones in this sample may be carry-over from other donors' samples.

The chain employs TRBV5-1 and TRBJ1-2; D is ambiguous. This CDR3 contains 13 residues. Trimming left V 0 bases short and J 9 bases short, with 12 bases between. The germline CDR1 and CDR2 sequences are SGHRS and YFSETQ. CDR3 sequence: CASSLGRTQSYTF. CDR3 nucleotides: TGCGCCAGCAGCTTGGGACGGACTCAGAGCTACACCTTC. Based on the CDR3 plus reference TRBV5-1 and TRBJ1-2, the full variable domain is KAGVTQTPRYLIKTRGQQVTLSCSPISGHRSVSWYQQTPGQGLQFLFEYFSETQRNKGNFPGRFSGRQFSNSRSEMNVSTLELGDSALYLCASSLGRTQSYTFGSGTRLTVV.

V is TRBV10-3 and J is TRBJ2-1, with 10 nucleotides matching TRBD1. This CDR3 spans 13 amino acids. CDR1 is ENHRY, CDR2 SYGVKD, per germline. V shed 8 bases, J shed 8 bases, and the junction held 6 bases outside the gene matches. CDR3 coding DNA: TGTGCCATCCGGGACAGGGGTTTGCATGAGCAGTTCTTC. It translates to CAIRDRGLHEQFF.

The sample holds one count of this clone. V gene TRBV5-1 combines with J gene TRBJ2-7, with a possible D match to TRBD2 (6 bases). Trimming shortened V by 4 bases and J by 0 bases, and 11 bases separated the two germline ends. From germline, CDR1 is SGHRS and CDR2 YFSETQ. The CDR3 totals 14 residues. The CDR3 reads CASSAGGTSYEQYF. In DNA, the CDR3 is TGCGCCAGCAGCGCCGGGGGAACCTCCTACGAGCAGTACTTC.

This sequence joins TRBV11-2 and TRBJ2-6; D might be TRBD1 (5 bases). From germline, CDR1 is SGHAT and CDR2 FQNNGV. Trimming removed 5 bases at V and 1 base at J, with 9 bases between. The CDR3 totals 15 residues. CDR3 nucleotide sequence: TGTGCCAGCAGCGTATACAGGTCTGGGGCCAACGTCCTGACTTTC. Protein product: CASSVYRSGANVLTF.

The CDR3 DNA follows: TGTGCCAGCAGCCAAACGACAGGGGCCCACTTCTACGAGCAGTACTTC. Amino acids: CASSQTTGAHFYEQYF. The genes are TRBV11-1 and TRBJ2-7; TRBD1 agrees at 8 bases. Germline assignment: CDR1 SGHAT and CDR2 FQDESV (reference sequence). The CDR3 is made up of 16 amino acids. V lost 5 bases, J lost 3 bases, and 12 bases stayed unmatched. The whole variable domain, remainder taken from reference TRBV11-1 and TRBJ2-7, is EAEVAQSPRYKITEKSQAVAFWCDPISGHATLYWYRQILGQGPELLVQFQDESVVDDSQLPKDRFSAERLKGVDSTLKIQPAELGDSAMYLCASSQTTGAHFYEQYFGPGTRLTVT.

Regarding this clone: At one boundary the junction diverges from the germline segment, which might be a read error. The chain joins TRBV6-1 to TRBJ1-2, with D perhaps matching TRBD1 (5 bases). The germline V gene has CDR1 MNHNS and CDR2 SASEGT. This CDR3 region has 17 residues. CDR3 nucleotides: TGTGCCATCAGTGAGGGTCGGGGGACTTCCATGAACTATGGCTACACCTTC. This sequence encodes CAISEGRGTSMNYGYTF.

The CDR3 DNA is TGTGCCAGCAGCCAAGGCCGGCTAGCCTACAATGAGCAGTTCTTC. This translates into CASSQGRLAYNEQFF. The V and J genes are TRBV4-2 and TRBJ2-1; D uncertain. CDR3 length equals 15 residues. V was clipped by 1 base and J by 2 bases, with 9 bases between them. The germline CDR1 and CDR2 sequences are LGHNA and YNFKEQ.

The rearrangement joins TRBV25-1 to TRBJ2-1; D remains unclear. CDR1 is MGHDK and CDR2 is SYGVNS in the germline V gene. The CDR3 sequence is 11 residues long. Trimming removed 7 bases from V and 5 bases from J, with 6 bases in between. The CDR3, as DNA: TGTGCCAGCACAGGACACAATGAGCAGTTCTTC. It codes for CASTGHNEQFF.

The chain couples TRBV5-4 to TRBJ1-2; D might be TRBD1 (6 bases). V lost 4 bases, J lost 4 bases, and 11 bases lay in between. Germline V gene lookup returns CDR1 SGHNT and CDR2 YYREEE (reference sequence). The CDR3 consists of 13 residues. The CDR3 spells CASSGGFGYGYTF. The CDR3 DNA sequence: TGTGCCAGCAGCGGGGGCTTTGGCTATGGCTACACCTTC. The whole variable domain, filled in from reference TRBV5-4 and TRBJ1-2, reads ETGVTQSPTHLIKTRGQQVTLRCSSQSGHNTVSWYQQALGQGPQFIFQYYREEENGRGNFPPRFSGLQFPNYSSELNVNALELDDSALYLCASSGGFGYGYTFGSGTRLTVV.

CDR3 region: CAWSDGTGTQPQHF. The CDR3 nucleotides read TGTGCCTGGAGTGATGGGACAGGGACTCAGCCCCAGCATTTT. This chain joins TRBV30 and TRBJ1-5; 9 bases are shared with TRBD1. CDR3 length equals 14 residues. Unmatched junction bases numbered 4, after V lost 1 base and J lost 6 bases. The germline gives CDR1 GTSNPN, CDR2 SVGIG (reference sequence).